This note documents a single TCR beta chain sequence. What it binds is unknown. A read error may explain this, as a much larger clone is one base away. The data are from a study of blood T cells in healthy people across ages. The study, taken as a whole, reports: Long-lived donors exceeded aged donors in naive CD4+ cells and diversity.

The use of a sample-barcoded 5' primer and a J-beta primer mix characterized a second PCR of roughly 7 to 11 cycles. TCRdb used MiXCR to reprocess the 5' RACE reads, holding one entry per CDR3 protein. Altogether hundreds of thousands of distinct CDR3 sequences are present, around 31% being singletons, with the ten largest covering about a sixth. The CDR3 has 13 amino acids. CDR1 is SGHRS, CDR2 YFSETQ, per germline. The sequencing input was blood. The sequence was obtained from a woman over 75 in good health. The chain couples TRBV5-1 to TRBJ1-4, with D unclear. CDR3 amino acids: CASSEISQEKRFF. The CDR3 DNA follows: TGCGCCAGCAGCGAGATATCGCAGGAAAAACGGTTTTTT.